One sample yielded the 5 T cell receptor beta chains listed below, sequenced in a study of CD8 T cells in ankylosing spondylitis. TCRdb re-called the 5' RACE reads with MiXCR, one entry per CDR3 protein. The sample includes hundreds of thousands of distinct CDR3 sequences, 8% to 9.5% of them seen just once. The sample comprised blood, either unsorted or a sorted T cell fraction (not recorded which). These receptors were obtained from a male donor with ankylosing spondylitis or in good health (not recorded which).

This clonotype has ten or more counts. The rearrangement uses TRBV19 and TRBJ2-5, with D tentatively TRBD1 (5 bases). The CDR3 contains 18 residues. Germline values: CDR1 LNHDA, CDR2 SQIVND (reference sequence). Trimming cost V 4 bases and J 0 bases, with 21 bases left between them. CDR3 in DNA: TGTGCCAGTAGTAACCGACAGACCATTATACCGTACCAAGAGACCCAGTACTTC. Translating it yields CASSNRQTIIPYQETQYF.

In this sample, this clonotype turned up many times. This rearrangement joins TRBV7-8 to TRBJ2-3; D might be TRBD2 (6 bases). Trimming pared 6 bases from V and 3 bases from J, leaving 10 bases between. Germline assignment: CDR1 SGHVS and CDR2 FQNEAQ. The CDR3 has 13 residues. The CDR3 reads CASRGTDTDTQYF. In nucleotides, the CDR3 is TGTGCCAGCAGGGGGACTGATACAGATACGCAGTATTTT.

This clonotype was counted at least ten times. This rearrangement joins TRBV12-3 or TRBV12-4 to TRBJ1-4, with 9 bases identical to TRBD1. The CDR3 runs to 15 residues. V lost 1 base to trimming and J lost 10 bases; unmatched junction nucleotides: 7. The CDR3 bases are TGTGCCAGCAGTTTAGTCCTACAGGGGGCTGGAAAACTGTTTTTT. It is translated as CASSLVLQGAGKLFF.

This clonotype was picked up many times. The CDR3 protein is CASSQIGLAGNTGELFF. The CDR3 DNA reads TGCGCCAGCAGCCAAATCGGGCTAGCGGGGAACACCGGGGAGCTGTTTTTT. This chain uses TRBV4-1 with TRBJ2-2; TRBD2 matches at 8 bases. The CDR3 sequence is 17 residues long. Germline V gives CDR1 MGHRA, CDR2 YSYEKL. Trimming at V came to 2 bases and at J to 1 base, leaving 6 bases not matched to a gene.

Ten or more counts support this clonotype. V is TRBV20-1 and J is TRBJ2-1; 9 bases align to TRBD2. V was pared by 0 bases and J by 7 bases, with 10 bases of the junction left unmatched. Germline assignment: CDR1 DFQATT and CDR2 SNEGSKA (reference sequence). The CDR3 length is 16 residues. This CDR3 is CSARDPTRGGGNEQFF. The CDR3 coding sequence is TGCAGTGCTAGAGATCCAACGCGGGGGGGTGGGAATGAGCAGTTCTTC.